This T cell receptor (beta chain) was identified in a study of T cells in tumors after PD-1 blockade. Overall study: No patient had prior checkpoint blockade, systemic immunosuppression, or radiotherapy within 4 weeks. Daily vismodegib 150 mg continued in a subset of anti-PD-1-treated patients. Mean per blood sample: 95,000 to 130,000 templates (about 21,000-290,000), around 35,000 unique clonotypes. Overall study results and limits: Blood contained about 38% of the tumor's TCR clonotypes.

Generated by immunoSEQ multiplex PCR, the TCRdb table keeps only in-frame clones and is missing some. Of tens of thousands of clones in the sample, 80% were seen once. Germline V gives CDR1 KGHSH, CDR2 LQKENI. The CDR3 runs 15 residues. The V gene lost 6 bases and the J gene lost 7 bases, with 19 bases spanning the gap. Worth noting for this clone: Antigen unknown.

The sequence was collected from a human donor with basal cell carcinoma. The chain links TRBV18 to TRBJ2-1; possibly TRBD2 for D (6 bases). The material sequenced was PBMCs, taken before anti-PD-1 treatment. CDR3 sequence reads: CASSAPGLIGNEQFF. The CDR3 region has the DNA TGTGCCAGCTCGGCACCGGGACTGATTGGGAATGAGCAGTTCTTC.